Listed below are T cell receptor beta chains from one sample, sequenced in a study of T cells after yellow fever vaccination. TCRdb reanalysed the 5' RACE reads using MiXCR and keeps one entry per CDR3 protein. Of approximately 510,000 distinct CDR3 sequences listed, just over 20% are singletons. This specimen was PBMCs, taken approximately 22 days after the first yellow fever vaccination. The receptors were gathered from a man aged 18-30 years who received the YFV17D yellow fever vaccine. The CDR3 runs from the conserved cysteine through the conserved F or W. Each record gives: V gene, clone size, D gene, J gene, CDR3 protein, CDR3 DNA. D genes are given only for firm matches. Size tells how often a clone was seen (once, few, many) or the class of an expanded clone, and some rows leave it out.

V gene: TRBV5-1; clone size: .; D gene: .; J gene: TRBJ2-2; CDR3 protein: CASSFLQLNTGELFF; CDR3 DNA: TGCGCCAGCAGCTTTCTACAGTTGAACACCGGGGAGCTGTTTTTT
V gene: TRBV5-1; clone size: .; D gene: .; J gene: TRBJ2-3; CDR3 protein: CASSLGSGDTDTQYF; CDR3 DNA: TGCGCCAGCAGCTTGGGGTCGGGGGACACAGATACGCAGTATTTT
V gene: TRBV4-1; clone size: few; D gene: TRBD2; J gene: TRBJ2-7; CDR3 protein: CASSQDLALAGYEQYF; CDR3 DNA: TGCGCCAGCAGCCAAGATCTGGCACTAGCGGGGTACGAGCAGTACTTC
V gene: TRBV5-6; clone size: many; D gene: .; J gene: TRBJ1-4; CDR3 protein: CASSQIDRNEKLFF; CDR3 DNA: TGTGCCAGCAGCCAGATCGACAGGAATGAAAAACTGTTTTTT
V gene: TRBV10-2; clone size: many; D gene: .; J gene: TRBJ2-3; CDR3 protein: CASSGGLVDTQYF; CDR3 DNA: TGCGCCAGCAGCGGGGGCCTGGTTGATACGCAGTATTTT
V gene: TRBV25-1; clone size: .; D gene: TRBD1; J gene: TRBJ1-4; CDR3 protein: CASSEARTGVATNEKLFF; CDR3 DNA: TGTGCCAGCAGTGAAGCAAGGACAGGGGTTGCAACTAATGAAAAACTGTTTTTT
V gene: TRBV6-4; clone size: .; D gene: .; J gene: TRBJ2-7; CDR3 protein: CASRTSPPADVSYEQYF; CDR3 DNA: TGTGCCAGCAGGACCTCCCCCCCAGCGGACGTCTCCTACGAGCAGTACTTC
V gene: TRBV18; clone size: .; D gene: .; J gene: TRBJ1-5; CDR3 protein: CASSPKDSNQPQHF; CDR3 DNA: TGTGCCAGCTCACCGAAGGATAGCAATCAGCCCCAGCATTTT
V gene: TRBV12-3/TRBV12-4; clone size: .; D gene: .; J gene: TRBJ2-3; CDR3 protein: CASSLQLFTDTQYF; CDR3 DNA: TGTGCCAGCAGCTTACAGCTATTCACAGATACGCAGTATTTT
V gene: TRBV7-2; clone size: .; D gene: .; J gene: TRBJ1-1; CDR3 protein: CASSTGANTEAFF; CDR3 DNA: TGTGCCAGCAGCACCGGGGCGAACACTGAAGCTTTCTTT
V gene: TRBV7-2; clone size: once; D gene: TRBD1; J gene: TRBJ1-2; CDR3 protein: CASSSRTGINYGYTF; CDR3 DNA: TGTGCCAGCAGCTCAAGGACAGGGATTAACTATGGCTACACCTTC
V gene: TRBV7-9; clone size: few; D gene: .; J gene: TRBJ2-2; CDR3 protein: CASTERVSPGELFF; CDR3 DNA: TGTGCCAGCACCGAGCGGGTTTCCCCCGGGGAGCTGTTTTTT
V gene: TRBV12-3/TRBV12-4; clone size: .; D gene: .; J gene: TRBJ1-3; CDR3 protein: CASSFDNLGNTIYF; CDR3 DNA: TGTGCCAGCAGTTTTGACAATCTTGGAAACACCATATATTTT
V gene: TRBV7-6; clone size: .; D gene: .; J gene: TRBJ2-3; CDR3 protein: CASSPSRGDLTDTQYF; CDR3 DNA: TGTGCCAGCAGCCCTTCGCGCGGGGATTTGACAGATACGCAGTATTTT
V gene: TRBV12-3/TRBV12-4; clone size: .; D gene: .; J gene: TRBJ1-4; CDR3 protein: CASSLNRPRSGEKLFF; CDR3 DNA: TGTGCCAGCAGTCTTAACCGACCGAGGTCCGGTGAAAAACTGTTTTTT
V gene: TRBV20-1; clone size: .; D gene: TRBD1; J gene: TRBJ1-5; CDR3 protein: CSARWTGYSNQPQHF; CDR3 DNA: TGCAGTGCTAGGTGGACAGGTTATAGCAATCAGCCCCAGCATTTT
V gene: TRBV2; clone size: .; D gene: .; J gene: TRBJ2-5; CDR3 protein: CASNRGPAGTQYF; CDR3 DNA: TGTGCCAGCAATCGGGGGCCGGCGGGGACCCAGTACTTC
V gene: TRBV5-1; clone size: few; D gene: TRBD1; J gene: TRBJ1-2; CDR3 protein: CASSRQGNGDYGYTF; CDR3 DNA: TGCGCCAGCAGCCGACAGGGGAACGGTGACTATGGCTACACCTTC
V gene: TRBV7-2; clone size: few; D gene: .; J gene: TRBJ2-3; CDR3 protein: CASSFIGAGTTDTQYF; CDR3 DNA: TGTGCCAGCAGCTTTATAGGGGCAGGGACCACAGATACGCAGTATTTT
V gene: TRBV11-2; clone size: .; D gene: TRBD1; J gene: TRBJ1-2; CDR3 protein: CASSQRDRAFSYGYTF; CDR3 DNA: TGTGCCAGCAGCCAAAGGGACAGGGCTTTTTCCTATGGCTACACCTTC
V gene: TRBV10-3; clone size: few; D gene: TRBD1; J gene: TRBJ2-1; CDR3 protein: CATNRDSYNEQFF; CDR3 DNA: TGTGCCACCAATCGGGACAGCTACAATGAGCAGTTCTTC
V gene: TRBV29-1; clone size: few; D gene: .; J gene: TRBJ2-3; CDR3 protein: CSVNAGASDTQYF; CDR3 DNA: TGCAGCGTTAATGCTGGGGCCTCCGATACGCAGTATTTT
V gene: TRBV7-2; clone size: .; D gene: TRBD2; J gene: TRBJ2-3; CDR3 protein: CASSQTSGENTQYF; CDR3 DNA: TGTGCCAGCAGCCAGACTAGCGGGGAGAATACGCAGTATTTT
V gene: TRBV5-1; clone size: many; D gene: TRBD2; J gene: TRBJ2-5; CDR3 protein: CASTSAGGPYETQYF; CDR3 DNA: TGCGCCAGTACGTCTGCGGGGGGGCCGTATGAGACCCAGTACTTC
V gene: TRBV19; clone size: .; D gene: TRBD1; J gene: TRBJ1-1; CDR3 protein: CASSIPDRGRTEAFF; CDR3 DNA: TGTGCCAGTAGTATACCGGACAGGGGGAGAACTGAAGCTTTCTTT
V gene: TRBV5-1; clone size: .; D gene: .; J gene: TRBJ1-6; CDR3 protein: CASSYQRQENSPLHF; CDR3 DNA: TGCGCCAGCAGCTACCAAAGACAGGAAAATTCACCCCTCCACTTT
V gene: TRBV27; clone size: few; D gene: TRBD1; J gene: TRBJ1-5; CDR3 protein: CASSGTGPSQPQHF; CDR3 DNA: TGTGCCAGCAGCGGGACAGGGCCGTCACAGCCCCAGCATTTT
V gene: TRBV5-1; clone size: .; D gene: .; J gene: TRBJ2-3; CDR3 protein: CASSPRAGATDTQYF; CDR3 DNA: TGCGCCAGCAGCCCCCGGGCAGGGGCCACAGATACGCAGTATTTT
V gene: TRBV19; clone size: .; D gene: TRBD1; J gene: TRBJ1-2; CDR3 protein: CASSILIDRGIDDGYTF; CDR3 DNA: TGTGCCAGTAGTATTTTGATCGACAGGGGCATAGATGATGGCTACACCTTC
V gene: TRBV4-3; clone size: few; D gene: TRBD2; J gene: TRBJ2-7; CDR3 protein: CASSQGVSGTPYEQYF; CDR3 DNA: TGCGCCAGCAGCCAAGGTGTTAGCGGGACCCCCTACGAGCAGTACTTC
V gene: TRBV5-1; clone size: few; D gene: .; J gene: TRBJ2-2; CDR3 protein: CASSLEAGRPGELFF; CDR3 DNA: TGCGCCAGCAGCTTGGAGGCGGGCCGCCCCGGGGAGCTGTTTTTT
V gene: TRBV9; clone size: few; D gene: TRBD1; J gene: TRBJ2-5; CDR3 protein: CASSTVHGQGARETQYF; CDR3 DNA: TGTGCCAGCAGCACTGTCCATGGACAGGGGGCTAGAGAGACCCAGTACTTC
V gene: TRBV6-1; clone size: few; D gene: .; J gene: TRBJ2-1; CDR3 protein: CATLLADIRNEQFF; CDR3 DNA: TGTGCCACCCTCTTAGCGGACATACGTAATGAGCAGTTCTTC
V gene: TRBV4-1; clone size: few; D gene: .; J gene: TRBJ2-2; CDR3 protein: CASSHLNTGELFF; CDR3 DNA: TGCGCCAGCAGCCATCTTAACACCGGGGAGCTGTTTTTT
V gene: TRBV12-3/TRBV12-4; clone size: few; D gene: TRBD1; J gene: TRBJ1-5; CDR3 protein: CASSLGTGMNQPQHF; CDR3 DNA: TGTGCCAGCAGCCTAGGGACAGGGATGAATCAGCCCCAGCATTTT
V gene: TRBV12-3/TRBV12-4; clone size: .; D gene: .; J gene: TRBJ2-2; CDR3 protein: CASSRQDTHTGELFF; CDR3 DNA: TGTGCCAGCAGTAGACAGGATACACACACCGGGGAGCTGTTTTTT
V gene: TRBV19; clone size: many; D gene: .; J gene: TRBJ2-3; CDR3 protein: CASSNPREPDGDTQYF; CDR3 DNA: TGTGCCAGTAGTAACCCCCGGGAGCCCGATGGGGATACGCAGTATTTT
V gene: TRBV3-1; clone size: .; D gene: TRBD1; J gene: TRBJ1-1; CDR3 protein: CASRASGQGAEAFF; CDR3 DNA: TGTGCCAGCAGAGCCTCGGGACAGGGCGCTGAAGCTTTCTTT
V gene: TRBV24-1; clone size: few; D gene: .; J gene: TRBJ2-5; CDR3 protein: CATSASVGRSGETQYF; CDR3 DNA: TGTGCCACCAGTGCATCCGTCGGAAGGTCGGGAGAGACCCAGTACTTC
V gene: TRBV7-6; clone size: few; D gene: TRBD1; J gene: TRBJ2-7; CDR3 protein: CASSSLGDRDAYEQYF; CDR3 DNA: TGTGCCAGCAGCTCCCTGGGGGACAGGGATGCCTACGAGCAGTACTTC
V gene: TRBV7-9; clone size: few; D gene: .; J gene: TRBJ2-7; CDR3 protein: CASSLVDAEQYF; CDR3 DNA: TGTGCCAGCAGCCTAGTCGACGCCGAGCAGTACTTC
V gene: TRBV4-1; clone size: few; D gene: .; J gene: TRBJ1-1; CDR3 protein: CASSQADRNTEAFF; CDR3 DNA: TGCGCCAGCAGCCAAGCGGACAGGAACACTGAAGCTTTCTTT
V gene: TRBV5-1; clone size: .; D gene: .; J gene: TRBJ2-7; CDR3 protein: CASSFGGNQDEQYF; CDR3 DNA: TGCGCCAGCAGTTTTGGAGGGAATCAGGACGAGCAGTACTTC
V gene: TRBV20-1; clone size: .; D gene: .; J gene: TRBJ2-3; CDR3 protein: CSGGDRRASTDTQYF; CDR3 DNA: TGCAGTGGAGGAGATAGGCGGGCCAGCACAGATACGCAGTATTTT
V gene: TRBV29-1; clone size: .; D gene: .; J gene: TRBJ1-1; CDR3 protein: CSVEVVGATEAFF; CDR3 DNA: TGCAGCGTTGAAGTGGTCGGGGCGACTGAAGCTTTCTTT
V gene: TRBV20-1; clone size: few; D gene: .; J gene: TRBJ2-1; CDR3 protein: CSARDPISGNEQFF; CDR3 DNA: TGCAGTGCTAGAGATCCAATCAGCGGCAATGAGCAGTTCTTC
V gene: TRBV30; clone size: .; D gene: .; J gene: TRBJ2-2; CDR3 protein: CAWSVQSAGELFF; CDR3 DNA: TGTGCCTGGAGTGTACAAAGCGCCGGGGAGCTGTTTTTT
V gene: TRBV5-1; clone size: .; D gene: .; J gene: TRBJ2-7; CDR3 protein: CASSLESRTAQRYF; CDR3 DNA: TGCGCCAGCAGCTTGGAAAGTAGGACAGCTCAGCGGTACTTC
V gene: TRBV6-5; clone size: .; D gene: .; J gene: TRBJ1-2; CDR3 protein: CASSYSSRPTNYGYTF; CDR3 DNA: TGTGCCAGCAGTTACTCATCCCGGCCTACTAACTATGGCTACACCTTC
V gene: TRBV12-3/TRBV12-4; clone size: few; D gene: .; J gene: TRBJ1-1; CDR3 protein: CASTSTVTTEAFF; CDR3 DNA: TGTGCCAGCACCTCCACAGTGACCACTGAAGCTTTCTTT
V gene: TRBV5-4; clone size: .; D gene: TRBD1; J gene: TRBJ2-5; CDR3 protein: CASSPRNRGQETQYF; CDR3 DNA: TGTGCCAGCAGCCCGCGTAACAGGGGCCAAGAGACCCAGTACTTC
V gene: TRBV5-4; clone size: .; D gene: TRBD2; J gene: TRBJ2-3; CDR3 protein: CASKPAGVLTDTQYF; CDR3 DNA: TGTGCCAGCAAACCAGCGGGGGTCCTCACTGATACGCAGTATTTT